This TCR beta chain was retrieved from a study of T cell responses to AZD1222 COVID-19 vaccine (dated by TCRdb to 2020 to 2023). Looking at the study overall: TCR sequencing covered 230 to 250 trial participants: 200 to 210 given two doses of AZD1222 and 26 given two doses of MenACWY control vaccine. Trial participants were enrolled into age subgroups of 18-55, 56-69 and 70-plus years, which contained roughly 140, 27 and 60 TCR-sequenced participants, respectively. What the study reported, not specific to this receptor: Because no day 14 peak-response samples were available, the repertoires could be characterized only after the peak T cell response. The vaccine-associated CD4 TCRs covered the entire spike protein, and the dominant responses fell in regions 160-218 and 743-854. Reportedly, close to half of the unique spike-specific TCRs recognized epitopes lying outside the regions that are mutated in the B.1.351 and B.1.1.7 variants. Participants were mostly white British and included more females than males, and it was suggested by the authors that clonal diversity may have been underestimated. A significant rise in spike-specific TCR breadth and depth was observed after two AZD1222 doses relative to day 0 and relative to MenACWY recipients. Conclusions about previously exposed vaccinees were limited because only a handful of AZD1222 recipients were SARS-CoV-2 seropositive at baseline. The 56-69-year group was small, and its depth increase did not reach significance, likely because of low power.

This clone was observed once. Its antigen has not been determined. Base qualities were left out, and no much larger clone turns up one base away. This sample's time point label indicates: about 28 days (+/-7) after the second vaccine dose. Sample treatment or condition, as interpreted from the label and publication: meningococcal conjugate vaccine given as trial control. Vaccinee samples came from UK trials COV001 and COV002, including a single-blind randomized controlled phase 2/3 trial of AZD1222 (ChAdOx1 nCoV-19) in healthy adults. For TCRbeta chain sequencing, PBMC samples from trial participants were taken at day 0 and at day 28 after the second dose. The germline V gene provides CDR1 MDHEN and CDR2 SYDVKM. Trimming accounts for 2 bases at V and 9 bases at J, while the number of junction bases matched to no gene is 6. The CDR3 holds 15 amino acids from the cysteine to the phenylalanine. Of the read, only the CDR3 DNA is kept; its 45 bases are in frame from base 1.

The CDR3 regions of human TCRbeta chains were analyzed by immunosequencing. The authors' pipeline ran thus. Repertoire TCRs were matched against a reference library of SARS-CoV-2-specific TCRs generated with the MIRA antigen-specificity platform. Breadth was defined as the fraction of unique TCRs that were SARS-CoV-2-associated. Depth was defined as the fraction of total T cells that were SARS-CoV-2-associated. Using the MIRA data, every spike-specific TCR was mapped to the spike region that the TCR reacted to and assigned to either a CD4 or a CD8 class. Log10-transformed breadth and depth values were compared by one-way ANOVA with Sidak's multiple comparisons tests. Held by TCRdb, this immuneACCESS table contains in-frame sequences only and omits some clones. Under half of the omission traces to an unresolved V gene where checked; the cause of the rest is unknown. The V and J calls and clone size come from that table; D and trimming were worked out from the DNA. This sample holds 150,000 to 200,000 clones; around 90% were observed only once. The biggest ten clones account for 3.5% to 4% of the sample.

The chain joins TRBV28 to TRBJ1-6; 8 bases in the junction line up with TRBD1. Sequenced here: peripheral blood, sampled 28 days after the second dose of the MenACWY control vaccine. The origin of this receptor is an adult who received the MenACWY meningococcal vaccine as a control. The CDR3 corresponds to CASSLPQGAGSPLHF. Read as DNA, the sequence is TGTGCCAGCAGTTTACCGCAGGGGGCCGGTTCACCCCTCCACTTT. The CDR3 plus the reference TRBV28 and TRBJ1-6 genes for the other parts give the full variable domain: DVKVTQSSRYLVKRTGEKVFLECVQDMDHENMFWYRQDPGLGLRLIYFSYDVKMKEKGDIPEGYSVSREKKERFSLILESASTNQTSMYLCASSLPQGAGSPLHFGNGTRLTVT.